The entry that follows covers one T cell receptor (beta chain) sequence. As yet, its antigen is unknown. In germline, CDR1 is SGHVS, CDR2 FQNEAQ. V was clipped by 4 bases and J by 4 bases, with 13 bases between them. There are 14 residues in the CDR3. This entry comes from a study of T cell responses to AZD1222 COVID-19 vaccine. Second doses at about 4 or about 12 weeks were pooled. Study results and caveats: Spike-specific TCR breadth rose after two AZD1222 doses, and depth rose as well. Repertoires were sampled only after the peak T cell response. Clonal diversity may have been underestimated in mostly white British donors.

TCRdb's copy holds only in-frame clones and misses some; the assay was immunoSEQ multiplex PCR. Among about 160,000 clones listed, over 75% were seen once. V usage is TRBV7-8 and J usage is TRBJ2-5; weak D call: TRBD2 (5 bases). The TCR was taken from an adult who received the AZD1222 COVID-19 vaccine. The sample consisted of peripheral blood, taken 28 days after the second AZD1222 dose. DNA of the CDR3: TGTGCCAGCAGCTGGACTGGCGCGGGAGAGACCCAGTACTTC. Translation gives CASSWTGAGETQYF.